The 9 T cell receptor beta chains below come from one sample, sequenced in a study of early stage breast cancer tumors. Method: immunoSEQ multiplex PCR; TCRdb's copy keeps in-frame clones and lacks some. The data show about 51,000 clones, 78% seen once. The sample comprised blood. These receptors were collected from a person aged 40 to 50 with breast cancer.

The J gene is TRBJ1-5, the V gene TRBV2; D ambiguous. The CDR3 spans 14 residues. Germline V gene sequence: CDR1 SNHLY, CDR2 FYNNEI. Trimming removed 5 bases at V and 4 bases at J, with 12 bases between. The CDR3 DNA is TGTGCCAGCAGTAGTTGGGGAGGGAATCAGCCCCAGCATTTT. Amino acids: CASSSWGGNQPQHF.

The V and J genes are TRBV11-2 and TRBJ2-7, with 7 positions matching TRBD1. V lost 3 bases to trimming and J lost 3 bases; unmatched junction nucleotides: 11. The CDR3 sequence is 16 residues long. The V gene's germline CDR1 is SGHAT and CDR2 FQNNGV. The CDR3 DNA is TGTGCCAGCAGCTTTAAGACAGGGAGTATCTTCTACGAGCAGTACTTC. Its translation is CASSFKTGSIFYEQYF.

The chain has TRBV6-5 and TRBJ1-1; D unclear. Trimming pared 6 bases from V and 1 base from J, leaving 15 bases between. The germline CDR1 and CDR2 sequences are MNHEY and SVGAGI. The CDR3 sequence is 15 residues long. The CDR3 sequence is CASSRPAFGNTEAFF. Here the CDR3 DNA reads TGTGCCAGCAGCCGTCCGGCTTTTGGGAACACTGAAGCTTTCTTT.

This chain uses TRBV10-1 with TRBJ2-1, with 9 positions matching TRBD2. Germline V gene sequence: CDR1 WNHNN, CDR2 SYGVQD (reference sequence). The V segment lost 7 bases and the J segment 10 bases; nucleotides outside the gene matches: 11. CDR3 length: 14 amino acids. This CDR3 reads CASKAVLAGSEQFF. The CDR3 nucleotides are TGCGCCAGCAAAGCCGTTCTAGCGGGATCCGAGCAGTTCTTC.

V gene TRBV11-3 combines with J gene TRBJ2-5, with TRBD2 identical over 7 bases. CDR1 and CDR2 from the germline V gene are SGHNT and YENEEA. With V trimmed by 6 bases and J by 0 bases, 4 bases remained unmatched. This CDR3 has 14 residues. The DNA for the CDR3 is TGTGCCAGCAGTAAGACTAGCAACCAAGAGACCCAGTACTTC. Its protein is CASSKTSNQETQYF.

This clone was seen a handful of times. CDR3 coding DNA: TGTGCCACCAGCAGAGTAGACGAGCCTAACTATGGCTACACCTTC. Its protein product is CATSRVDEPNYGYTF. The chain is built from TRBV15 and TRBJ1-2; D is unclear. This CDR3 comprises 15 residues. V was cut by 1 base and J by 0 bases, with 9 bases left in between. Germline CDR1 LNHNV, CDR2 YYDKDF (reference sequence).

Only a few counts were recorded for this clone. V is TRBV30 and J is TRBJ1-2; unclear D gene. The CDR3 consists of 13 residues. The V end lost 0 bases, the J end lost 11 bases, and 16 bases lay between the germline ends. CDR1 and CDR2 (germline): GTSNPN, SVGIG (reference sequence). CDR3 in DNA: TGTGCCTGGAGTGTACTCAGCACGGGTGTTTACACCTTC. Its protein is CAWSVLSTGVYTF. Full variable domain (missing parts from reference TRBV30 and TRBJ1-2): SQTIHQWPATLVQPVGSPLSLECTVEGTSNPNLYWYRQAAGRGLQLLFYSVGIGQISSEVPQNLSASRPQDRQFILSSKKLLLSDSGFYLCAWSVLSTGVYTFGSGTRLTVV.

The CDR3, as DNA: TGTGCCAGCAGCTTGGTTGGCAGGGAGAGGGAGCAGTACTTC. This codes for CASSLVGREREQYF. This chain connects TRBV5-6 to TRBJ2-7; D may match TRBD1 or TRBD2 (5 bases each). The germline V and J ends were trimmed by 0 bases and 7 bases, with 14 bases remaining between them. The germline V gene encodes CDR1 SGHDT and CDR2 YYEEEE. This CDR3 has 14 amino acids.

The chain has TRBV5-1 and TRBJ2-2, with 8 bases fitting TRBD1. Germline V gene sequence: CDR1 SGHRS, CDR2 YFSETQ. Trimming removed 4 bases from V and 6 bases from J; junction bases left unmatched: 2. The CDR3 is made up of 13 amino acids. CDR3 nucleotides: TGCGCCAGCAGCCGGGACAGGCCCGGGGAGCTGTTTTTT. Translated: CASSRDRPGELFF.